The rows below give T cell receptor beta chains drawn from one sample of a study of blood T cell repertoires in COVID-19. Sequencing was performed with immunoSEQ multiplex PCR; in TCRdb, only in-frame clones are kept and a portion is missing. The data contain 150,000 to 200,000 clones, around 80% of them seen just once; the ten biggest clones take up 6.5% to 8.5%. Specimen: peripheral blood. The receptors shown here come from a human donor with acute or convalescent COVID-19. The donor label of this sample is uncertain. CDR3s include the opening cysteine and the closing phenylalanine or tryptophan. Fields, in order: V gene, J gene, D gene, clone size, CDR3 protein, CDR3 DNA. D genes are given only for firm matches. Not every row has a clone size; where given, it reads once, few, many or a size class.

>TRBV27|TRBJ2-7|TRBD1|-
CASGTGSSYEQYF
TGTGCCAGCGGGACAGGGAGCTCCTACGAGCAGTACTTC
>TRBV30|TRBJ2-1|TRBD2|-
CAWSRNLAGAWNEQFF
TGTGCCTGGAGTCGCAACCTAGCGGGAGCTTGGAATGAGCAGTTCTTC
>TRBV9|TRBJ2-2|TRBD2|-
CASSYRGSGTNTGELFF
TGTGCCAGCAGCTACCGCGGTAGCGGGACGAACACCGGGGAGCTGTTTTTT
>TRBV21-1|TRBJ2-3|-|-
CASSNVVDFTDTQYF
TGTGCCAGCAGCAACGTCGTGGACTTCACAGATACGCAGTATTTT
>TRBV29-1|TRBJ1-3|TRBD1|-
CSVAEDRAGNTIYF
TGCAGCGTTGCGGAAGACAGGGCTGGAAACACCATATATTTT
>TRBV24-1|TRBJ2-5|-|-
CATSDPQRRNQETQYF
TGTGCCACCAGTGATCCCCAACGGAGGAACCAAGAGACCCAGTACTTC
>TRBV24-1|TRBJ2-5|TRBD1|-
CATSQGGQGAHETQYF
TGTGCCACCAGTCAAGGGGGACAGGGGGCGCATGAGACCCAGTACTTC
>TRBV9|TRBJ1-3|-|-
CASSASSGNTIYF
TGTGCCAGCAGCGCCAGCTCTGGAAACACCATATATTTT
>TRBV5-1|TRBJ2-1|TRBD2|-
CASSNSGNSYNEQFF
TGCGCCAGCAGCAATAGCGGGAATTCCTACAATGAGCAGTTCTTC
>TRBV3-1/TRBV3-2|TRBJ1-1|-|-
CASSQEGGNTEAFF
TGTGCCAGCAGCCAAGAAGGAGGGAACACTGAAGCTTTCTTT
>TRBV19|TRBJ1-1|TRBD1|-
CASSITGGNTEAFF
TGTGCCAGTAGTATCACAGGGGGAAACACTGAAGCTTTCTTT
>TRBV19|TRBJ1-4|TRBD1|-
CASSTEGAPREKLFF
TGTGCCAGTAGTACAGAGGGGGCGCCCCGGGAAAAACTGTTTTTT
>TRBV27|TRBJ1-2|TRBD1|once
CATSWDRGTYGYTF
TGTGCCACCTCCTGGGACAGGGGCACCTATGGCTACACCTTC